Listed here are 3 T cell receptor beta chains from one sample, sequenced in a study of blood T cells in healthy people across ages. For the second PCR, which ran for 7 to 11 cycles, a sample-barcoded 5' primer and a J-beta primer mix were used. TCRdb used MiXCR to reprocess the 5' RACE reads, holding one entry per CDR3 protein. This repertoire shows 630,000 or so distinct CDR3 sequences, roughly 30% found once; its top ten account for around 16%. Input material: blood. Receptors originate from a woman of 80 years or more in good health.

This chain links TRBV12-3 or TRBV12-4 with TRBJ1-2; TRBD1 is a possible D gene (5 bases). The CDR3 contains 12 residues. Trimming removed 4 bases at V and 4 bases at J, with 7 bases between. The DNA for the CDR3 is TGTGCCAGCAGTTGGGGCCTCTATGGCTACACCTTC. Amino acid sequence: CASSWGLYGYTF.

This clonotype showed up many times. Possible read error: a much larger clone is one base away. The chain has TRBV10-2 and TRBJ2-7, with TRBD2 matching 7 bases. The germline CDR1 and CDR2 sequences are WSHSY and SAAADI. V gave up 1 base and J gave up 7 bases; unmatched junction bases: 10. The CDR3 is made up of 15 amino acids. The CDR3 DNA sequence: TGCGCCAGCAGTGAGTTGGGACTATCAATCAATGAGCAGTACTTC. It translates to CASSELGLSINEQYF.

This clonotype showed up just a few times. The chain is built from TRBV13 and TRBJ2-2; D unresolved. This CDR3 region has 14 residues. Germline lookup yields CDR1 PRHDT and CDR2 FYEKMQ (reference sequence). With 0 bases removed from V and 6 bases from J, the gap between germline ends came to 8 bases. The CDR3 sequence is CASSLGPGAGELFF. CDR3 DNA: TGTGCCAGCAGCTTAGGCCCTGGAGCCGGGGAGCTGTTTTTT.